The 17 T cell receptor beta chains below come from one sample, sequenced in a study of T cell changes during pregnancy in multiple sclerosis. Assay used: immunoSEQ multiplex PCR; TCRdb lists only in-frame clones, some missing. The repertoire holds 35,000 to 40,000 clones, with under 95% as singletons. The material was CD8+ T cells from peripheral blood mononuclear cells, obtained in the third trimester of pregnancy. These receptors were collected from a female donor with multiple sclerosis, enrolled in a pregnancy study.

V usage is TRBV7-9 and J usage is TRBJ2-2; 7 positions match TRBD2. CDR3 length: 16 amino acids. V was pared by 2 bases and J by 4 bases, with 7 bases of the junction left unmatched. Germline V gene lookup returns CDR1 SEHNR and CDR2 FQNEAQ (reference sequence). The CDR3 reads CASSLLREVATGELFF. The CDR3 DNA reads as TGTGCCAGCAGCTTACTACGGGAGGTCGCCACCGGGGAGCTGTTTTTT.

The V and J genes are TRBV19 and TRBJ2-2, with 12 bases aligning to TRBD2. J lost 7 bases, V lost 2 bases, and 8 bases had no gene match. CDR3 length: 17 amino acids. The V gene's germline CDR1 is LNHDA and CDR2 SQIVND (reference sequence). The CDR3 protein is CASSINRLAGEDGELFF. CDR3 DNA sequence: TGTGCCAGTAGTATAAACCGACTAGCGGGAGAAGACGGGGAGCTGTTTTTT.

The rearrangement joins TRBV5-1 to TRBJ2-7; maybe TRBD2 (6 bases). The length of the CDR3 is 13 residues. V was cut by 0 bases and J by 6 bases, with 10 bases left in between. Germline CDR1 SGHRS, CDR2 YFSETQ. In nucleotides, the CDR3 is TGCGCCAGCAGCTTGGCGGGGGATCCCGAGCAGTACTTC. This gives the protein CASSLAGDPEQYF. Full variable domain (remainder filled in from reference TRBV5-1 and TRBJ2-7): KAGVTQTPRYLIKTRGQQVTLSCSPISGHRSVSWYQQTPGQGLQFLFEYFSETQRNKGNFPGRFSGRQFSNSRSEMNVSTLELGDSALYLCASSLAGDPEQYFGPGTRLTVT.

This chain links TRBV25-1 with TRBJ2-3; D gene uncertain. There are 12 residues in the CDR3. V was trimmed by 0 bases and J by 6 bases, leaving 4 bases between them. The germline V gene encodes CDR1 MGHDK and CDR2 SYGVNS. CDR3 bases: TGTGCCAGCAGTGAATATCTTGATACGCAGTATTTT. Its translation is CASSEYLDTQYF.

J is TRBJ2-2 and V is TRBV5-1, with D perhaps TRBD2 (6 bases). This CDR3 region has 12 residues. Deletions cut 4 bases from V and 9 bases from J, with 10 bases between. The germline V gene has CDR1 SGHRS and CDR2 YFSETQ. The CDR3 bases are TGCGCCAGCAGCATTAGCGGTCGGGAGCTGTTTTTT. Translated: CASSISGRELFF.

The V and J genes are TRBV5-1 and TRBJ1-2, with a tentative D call TRBD1 (6 bases). CDR1 is SGHRS and CDR2 is YFSETQ in the germline V gene. This CDR3 has 13 amino acids. V gave up 4 bases and J gave up 7 bases, with 14 bases separating them. CDR3 bases: TGCGCCAGCAGCCTACAGGGAATGAGTGGCTACACCTTC. This encodes CASSLQGMSGYTF.

This clone was seen only once. The genes are TRBV7-9 and TRBJ2-1; D gene ambiguous. The CDR3 totals 12 residues. The V gene's germline CDR1 is SEHNR and CDR2 FQNEAQ (reference sequence). The germline V and J ends were trimmed by 5 bases and 4 bases, with 6 bases remaining between them. The CDR3 DNA reads TGTGCCAGCAGCCCCCAATACAATGAGCAGTTCTTC. It translates to CASSPQYNEQFF.

V usage is TRBV5-6 and J usage is TRBJ2-1; 14 positions agree with TRBD2. V lost 3 bases to trimming and J lost 6 bases; unmatched junction nucleotides: 8. The germline V gene has CDR1 SGHDT and CDR2 YYEEEE. The CDR3 is 17 residues long. CDR3 residues: CASSWGLAGVRGNEQFF. For the CDR3, the DNA is TGTGCCAGCAGCTGGGGACTAGCGGGAGTTCGGGGCAATGAGCAGTTCTTC.

This clone was counted once. The V and J genes are TRBV5-4 and TRBJ2-7, with a possible D match to TRBD2 (6 bases). CDR3 length: 13 amino acids. Germline V gives CDR1 SGHNT, CDR2 YYREEE (reference sequence). V was cut by 0 bases and J by 3 bases, with 7 bases left in between. The DNA for the CDR3 is TGTGCCAGCAGCTTGGGGGGAGGCTACGAGCAGTACTTC. This codes for CASSLGGGYEQYF.

The chain carries TRBV15 and TRBJ1-6; 8 positions match TRBD1. This CDR3 contains 13 residues. CDR1 and CDR2 from the germline V gene are LNHNV and YYDKDF (reference sequence). V shed 6 bases and J 9 bases; nucleotides not matched to a gene: 4. The chain's CDR3 is CATRDREVSPLHF. DNA for the CDR3: TGTGCCACCAGGGACAGGGAGGTTTCACCCCTCCACTTT.

The chain couples TRBV27 to TRBJ2-7, with D possibly TRBD2 on 5 matching bases. The germline V and J ends were trimmed by 7 bases and 6 bases, with 31 bases remaining between them. CDR3 size: 18 residues. CDR1 is MNHEY, CDR2 SMNVEV, per germline (reference sequence). The CDR3 is CASIPYPPPLDGSPEQYF. The CDR3 bases are TGTGCCAGCATCCCCTACCCCCCGCCACTAGACGGTTCCCCCGAGCAGTACTTC.

This clone has only one observation. The V gene is TRBV7-8, the J gene TRBJ2-2; TRBD1 might be the D (6 bases). CDR1 SGHVS and CDR2 FQNEAQ come from the germline V gene. The CDR3 loop spans 15 amino acids. Trimming pared 5 bases from V and 8 bases from J, leaving 18 bases between. CDR3 amino acids: CASSKTGTRVGELFF. DNA for the CDR3: TGTGCCAGCAGCAAGACCGGGACACGCGTAGGGGAGCTGTTTTTT. Full variable domain (outside the CDR3, taken from reference TRBV7-8 and TRBJ2-2): GAGVSQSPRYKVAKRGQDVALRCDPISGHVSLFWYQQALGQGPEFLTYFQNEAQLDKSGLPSDRFFAERPEGSVSTLKIQRTQQEDSAVYLCASSKTGTRVGELFFGEGSRLTVL.

The rearrangement uses TRBV27 and TRBJ2-7; D call uncertain. Germline assignment: CDR1 MNHEY and CDR2 SMNVEV (reference sequence). The CDR3 is 12 residues long. Between the trimmed V and J ends, which lost 7 bases and 3 bases, there was a span of 10 bases. The CDR3 region has the DNA TGTGCCAGCATTGGAGAGGACTACGAGCAGTACTTC. Its protein product is CASIGEDYEQYF.

CDR3 in amino acids: CASSVYIRYEQYF. In nucleotides, the CDR3 is TGTGCCAGCAGCGTGTACATCAGATACGAGCAGTACTTC. V is TRBV7-2 and J is TRBJ2-7; D is unclear. The V end lost 5 bases, the J end lost 4 bases, and 12 bases lay between the germline ends. Germline assignment: CDR1 SGHTA and CDR2 FQGNSA. This CDR3 has 13 amino acids.

This chain connects TRBV6-6 to TRBJ1-1, with 7 bases fitting TRBD1. The CDR3 extends over 16 amino acids. The ends lost 5 bases at V and 2 bases at J; junction bases unmatched: 11. From germline, CDR1 is MNHNY and CDR2 SVGAGI (reference sequence). The CDR3 DNA follows: TGTGCCAGCAGTCTAACTCCCGGGACAGCAAACACTGAAGCTTTCTTT. Its protein product is CASSLTPGTANTEAFF.

This clone was seen once. The rearrangement links TRBV9 to TRBJ2-5; perhaps TRBD2 as D (6 bases). Trimming cost V 0 bases and J 5 bases, with 20 bases left between them. The CDR3 length is 17 residues. Germline-derived CDR1 and CDR2 are SGDLS and YYNGEE. The CDR3 loop reads CASSVGFYVTSRETQYF. In nucleotides, the CDR3 is TGTGCCAGCAGCGTAGGGTTCTATGTCACTAGCAGGGAGACCCAGTACTTC.

The gene calls are TRBV27 and TRBJ2-3, with 7 nucleotides matching TRBD2. CDR3 length equals 15 residues. Germline values: CDR1 MNHEY, CDR2 SMNVEV (reference sequence). Trimming removed 3 bases from V and 6 bases from J; junction bases left unmatched: 9. CDR3 DNA: TGTGCCAGCAGTTTGGGGTGGGAGGGCCCCGATACGCAGTATTTT. The encoded protein is CASSLGWEGPDTQYF.